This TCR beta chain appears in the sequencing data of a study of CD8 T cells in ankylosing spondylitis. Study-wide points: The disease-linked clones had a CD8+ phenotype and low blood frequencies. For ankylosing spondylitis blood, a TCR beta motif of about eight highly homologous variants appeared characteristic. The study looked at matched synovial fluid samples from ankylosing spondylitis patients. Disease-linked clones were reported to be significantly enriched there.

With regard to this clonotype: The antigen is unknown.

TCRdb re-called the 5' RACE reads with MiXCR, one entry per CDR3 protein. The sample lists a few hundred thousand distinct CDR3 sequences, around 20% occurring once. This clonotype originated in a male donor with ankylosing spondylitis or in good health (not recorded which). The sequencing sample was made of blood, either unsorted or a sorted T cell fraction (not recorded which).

The CDR3 nucleotides read TGCGCCAGCAGTCCCTTGGGCGCCCCCTACAATGAGCAGTTCTTC. The encoded protein is CASSPLGAPYNEQFF. V usage is TRBV4-1 and J usage is TRBJ2-1; D is undetermined. V lost 6 bases to trimming and J lost 2 bases, with 14 bases between them. This CDR3 has 15 residues. In germline, CDR1 is MGHRA, CDR2 YSYEKL.